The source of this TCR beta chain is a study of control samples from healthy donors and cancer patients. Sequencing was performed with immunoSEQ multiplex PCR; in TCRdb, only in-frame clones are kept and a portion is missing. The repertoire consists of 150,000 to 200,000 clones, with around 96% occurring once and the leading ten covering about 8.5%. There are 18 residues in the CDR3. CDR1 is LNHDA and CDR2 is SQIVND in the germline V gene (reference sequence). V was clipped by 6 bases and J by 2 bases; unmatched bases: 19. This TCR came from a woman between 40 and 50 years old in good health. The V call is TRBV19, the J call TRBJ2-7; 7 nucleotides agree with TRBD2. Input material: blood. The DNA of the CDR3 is TGTGCCAGTAGCAACCCAATGGAAGGGCGGGGGAGACCCTACGAGCAGTACTTC. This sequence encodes CASSNPMEGRGRPYEQYF.